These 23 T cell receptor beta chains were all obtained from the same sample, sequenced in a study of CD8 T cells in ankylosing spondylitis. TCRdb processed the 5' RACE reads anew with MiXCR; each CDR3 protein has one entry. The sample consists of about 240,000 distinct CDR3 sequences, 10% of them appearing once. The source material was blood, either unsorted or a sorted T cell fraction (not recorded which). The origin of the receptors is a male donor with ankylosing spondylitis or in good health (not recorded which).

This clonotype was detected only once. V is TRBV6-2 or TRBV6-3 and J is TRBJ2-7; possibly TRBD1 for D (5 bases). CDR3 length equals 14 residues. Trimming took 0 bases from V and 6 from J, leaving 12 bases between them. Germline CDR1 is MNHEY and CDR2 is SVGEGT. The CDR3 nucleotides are TGTGCCAGCAGTTACTCACCACTCAGGGCCGAGCAGTACTTC. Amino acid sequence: CASSYSPLRAEQYF.

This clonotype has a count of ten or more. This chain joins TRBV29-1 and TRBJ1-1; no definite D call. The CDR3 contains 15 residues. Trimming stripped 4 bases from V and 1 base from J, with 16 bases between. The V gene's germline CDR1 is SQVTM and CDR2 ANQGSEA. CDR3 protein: CSVGGRRERNTEAFF. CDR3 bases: TGCAGCGTTGGGGGAAGGAGGGAAAGGAACACTGAAGCTTTCTTT.

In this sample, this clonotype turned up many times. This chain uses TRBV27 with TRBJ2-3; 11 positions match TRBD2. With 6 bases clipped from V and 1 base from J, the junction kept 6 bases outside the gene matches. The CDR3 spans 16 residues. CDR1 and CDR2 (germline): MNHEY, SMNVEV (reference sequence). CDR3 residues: CASRDRGLAGTDTQYF. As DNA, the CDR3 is TGTGCCAGCAGGGACCGGGGACTAGCGGGCACAGATACGCAGTATTTT.

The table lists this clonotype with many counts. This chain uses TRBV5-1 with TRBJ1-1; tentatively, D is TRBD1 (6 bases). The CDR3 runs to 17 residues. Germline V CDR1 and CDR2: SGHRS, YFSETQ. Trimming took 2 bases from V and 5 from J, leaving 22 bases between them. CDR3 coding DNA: TGCGCCAGCAGCTTATACATCGGGACATCCCTGGGGACTGAAGCTTTCTTT. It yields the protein CASSLYIGTSLGTEAFF. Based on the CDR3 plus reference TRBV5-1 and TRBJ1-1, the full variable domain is KAGVTQTPRYLIKTRGQQVTLSCSPISGHRSVSWYQQTPGQGLQFLFEYFSETQRNKGNFPGRFSGRQFSNSRSEMNVSTLELGDSALYLCASSLYIGTSLGTEAFFGQGTRLTVV.

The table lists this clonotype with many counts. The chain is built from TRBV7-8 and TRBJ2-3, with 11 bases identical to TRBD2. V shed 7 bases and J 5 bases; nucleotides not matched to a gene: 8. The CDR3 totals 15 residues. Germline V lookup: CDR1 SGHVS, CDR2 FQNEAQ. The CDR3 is CASNALAGGQDTQYF. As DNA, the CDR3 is TGTGCCAGCAACGCCTTAGCGGGGGGGCAAGATACGCAGTATTTT. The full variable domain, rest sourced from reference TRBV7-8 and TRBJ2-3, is GAGVSQSPRYKVAKRGQDVALRCDPISGHVSLFWYQQALGQGPEFLTYFQNEAQLDKSGLPSDRFFAERPEGSVSTLKIQRTQQEDSAVYLCASNALAGGQDTQYFGPGTRLTVL.

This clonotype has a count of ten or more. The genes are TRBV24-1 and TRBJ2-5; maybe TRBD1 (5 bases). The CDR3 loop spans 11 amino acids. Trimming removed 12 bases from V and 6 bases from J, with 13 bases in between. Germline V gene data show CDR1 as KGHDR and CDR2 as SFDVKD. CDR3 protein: CAHFQGKTQYF. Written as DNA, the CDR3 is TGTGCCCATTTCCAGGGCAAGACCCAGTACTTC.

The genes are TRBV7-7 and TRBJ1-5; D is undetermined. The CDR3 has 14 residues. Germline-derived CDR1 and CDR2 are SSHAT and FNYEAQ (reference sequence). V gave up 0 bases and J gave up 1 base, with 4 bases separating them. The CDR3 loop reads CASSLAYSNQPQHF. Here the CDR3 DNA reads TGTGCCAGCAGCTTAGCTTACAGCAATCAGCCCCAGCATTTT.

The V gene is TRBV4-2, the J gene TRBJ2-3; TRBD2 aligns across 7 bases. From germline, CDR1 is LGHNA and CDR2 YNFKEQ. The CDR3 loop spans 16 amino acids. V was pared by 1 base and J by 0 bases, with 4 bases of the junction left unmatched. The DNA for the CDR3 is TGTGCCAGCAGCCAAGCCTGGGGGGGTAGCACAGATACGCAGTATTTT. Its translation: CASSQAWGGSTDTQYF.

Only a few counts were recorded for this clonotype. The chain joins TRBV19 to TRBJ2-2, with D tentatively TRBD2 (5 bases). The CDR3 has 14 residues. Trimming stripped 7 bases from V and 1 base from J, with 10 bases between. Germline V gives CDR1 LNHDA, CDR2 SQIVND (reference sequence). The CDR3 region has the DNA TGTGCCAGTATGAAAGGAGGGAACACCGGGGAGCTGTTTTTT. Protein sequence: CASMKGGNTGELFF.

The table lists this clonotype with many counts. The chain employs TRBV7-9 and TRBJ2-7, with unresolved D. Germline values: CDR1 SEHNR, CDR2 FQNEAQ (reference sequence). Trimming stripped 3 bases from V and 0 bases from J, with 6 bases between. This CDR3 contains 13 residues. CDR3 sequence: CASSFLSSYEQYF. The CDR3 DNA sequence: TGTGCCAGCAGCTTCCTGAGCTCCTACGAGCAGTACTTC.

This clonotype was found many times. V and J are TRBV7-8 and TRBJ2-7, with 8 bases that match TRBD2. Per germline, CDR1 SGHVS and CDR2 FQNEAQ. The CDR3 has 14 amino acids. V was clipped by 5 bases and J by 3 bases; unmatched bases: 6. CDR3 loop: CASSQTSGLYEQYF. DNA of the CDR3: TGTGCCAGCAGCCAAACTAGCGGCCTCTACGAGCAGTACTTC.

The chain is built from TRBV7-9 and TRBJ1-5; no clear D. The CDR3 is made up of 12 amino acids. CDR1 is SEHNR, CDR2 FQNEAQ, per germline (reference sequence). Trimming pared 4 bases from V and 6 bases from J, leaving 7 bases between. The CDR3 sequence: CASSSSGQPQHF. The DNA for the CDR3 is TGTGCCAGCAGCTCTAGCGGTCAGCCCCAGCATTTT. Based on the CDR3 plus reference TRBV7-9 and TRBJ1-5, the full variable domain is DTGVSQNPRHKITKRGQNVTFRCDPISEHNRLYWYRQTLGQGPEFLTYFQNEAQLEKSRLLSDRFSAERPKGSFSTLEIQRTEQGDSAMYLCASSSSGQPQHFGDGTRLSIL.

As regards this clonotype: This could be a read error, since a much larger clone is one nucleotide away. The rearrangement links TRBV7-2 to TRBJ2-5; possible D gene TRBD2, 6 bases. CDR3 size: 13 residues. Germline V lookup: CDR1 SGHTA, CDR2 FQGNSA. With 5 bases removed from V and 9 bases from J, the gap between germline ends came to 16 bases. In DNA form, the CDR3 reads TGTGCCAGCAGCCACGCTAGCGCCGGGGCCCAGTACTTC. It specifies CASSHASAGAQYF. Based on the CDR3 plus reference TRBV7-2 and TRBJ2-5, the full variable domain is GAGVSQSPSNKVTEKGKDVELRCDPISGHTALYWYRQSLGQGLEFLIYFQGNSAPDKSGLPSDRFSAERTGGSVSTLTIQRTQQEDSAVYLCASSHASAGAQYFGPGTRLLVL.

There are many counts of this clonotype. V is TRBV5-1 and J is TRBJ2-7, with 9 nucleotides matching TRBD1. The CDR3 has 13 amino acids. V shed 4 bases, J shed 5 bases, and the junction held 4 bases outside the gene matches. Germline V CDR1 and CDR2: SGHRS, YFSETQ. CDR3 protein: CASSEGQGHEQYF. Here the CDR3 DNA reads TGCGCCAGCAGCGAGGGACAGGGCCACGAGCAGTACTTC.

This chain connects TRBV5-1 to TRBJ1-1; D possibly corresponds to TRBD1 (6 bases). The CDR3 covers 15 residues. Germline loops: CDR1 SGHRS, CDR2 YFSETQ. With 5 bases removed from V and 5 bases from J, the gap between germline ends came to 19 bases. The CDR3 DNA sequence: TGCGCCAGCAGACAGGGACCTGGTGGAGGTACTGAAGCTTTCTTT. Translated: CASRQGPGGGTEAFF.

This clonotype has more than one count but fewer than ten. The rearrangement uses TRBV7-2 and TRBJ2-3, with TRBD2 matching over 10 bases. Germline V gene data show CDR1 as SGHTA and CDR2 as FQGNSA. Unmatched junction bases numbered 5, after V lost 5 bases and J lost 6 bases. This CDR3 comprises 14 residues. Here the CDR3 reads CASSQGLAFDTQYF. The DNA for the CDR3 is TGTGCCAGCAGCCAGGGACTAGCGTTTGATACGCAGTATTTT.

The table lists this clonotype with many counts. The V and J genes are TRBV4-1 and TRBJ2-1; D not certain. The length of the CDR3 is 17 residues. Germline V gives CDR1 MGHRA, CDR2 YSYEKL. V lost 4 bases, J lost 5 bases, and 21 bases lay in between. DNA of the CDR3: TGCGCCAGCAGCCTACCAAGAGAGGCAAAGCCTAACAATGAGCAGTTCTTC. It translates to CASSLPREAKPNNEQFF.

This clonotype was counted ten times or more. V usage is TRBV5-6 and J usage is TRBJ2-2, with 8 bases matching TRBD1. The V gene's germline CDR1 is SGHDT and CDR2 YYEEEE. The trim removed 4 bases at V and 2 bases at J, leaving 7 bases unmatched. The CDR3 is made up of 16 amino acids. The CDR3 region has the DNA TGTGCCAGCAGCAGAAAGACAGGGGTCAACACCGGGGAGCTGTTTTTT. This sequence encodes CASSRKTGVNTGELFF.

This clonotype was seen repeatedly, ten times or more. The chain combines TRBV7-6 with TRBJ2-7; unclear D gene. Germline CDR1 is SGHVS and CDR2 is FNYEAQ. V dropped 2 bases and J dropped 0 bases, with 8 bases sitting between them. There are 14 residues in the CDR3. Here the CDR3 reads CASSLTDGSYEQYF. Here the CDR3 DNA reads TGTGCCAGCAGCTTAACGGACGGCTCCTACGAGCAGTACTTC.

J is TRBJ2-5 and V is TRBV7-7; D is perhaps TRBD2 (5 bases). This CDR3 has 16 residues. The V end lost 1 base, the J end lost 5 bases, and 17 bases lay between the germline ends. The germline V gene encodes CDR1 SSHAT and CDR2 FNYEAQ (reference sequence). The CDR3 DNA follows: TGTGCCAGCAGCTTAGGGTTACACGGTGGGGAGGAGACCCAGTACTTC. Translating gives CASSLGLHGGEETQYF.

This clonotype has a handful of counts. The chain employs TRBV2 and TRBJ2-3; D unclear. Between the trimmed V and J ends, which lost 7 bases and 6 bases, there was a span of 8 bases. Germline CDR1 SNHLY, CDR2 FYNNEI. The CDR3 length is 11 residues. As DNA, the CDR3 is TGTGCCAGCACCAAACAGGATACGCAGTATTTT. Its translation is CASTKQDTQYF.

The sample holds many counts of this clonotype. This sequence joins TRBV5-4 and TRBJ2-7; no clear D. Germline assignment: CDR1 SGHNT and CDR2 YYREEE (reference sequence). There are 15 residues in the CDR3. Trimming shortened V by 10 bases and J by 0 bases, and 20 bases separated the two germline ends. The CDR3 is CAPQQLAVDSYEQYF. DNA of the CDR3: TGTGCCCCCCAGCAGCTCGCCGTGGACTCCTACGAGCAGTACTTC.

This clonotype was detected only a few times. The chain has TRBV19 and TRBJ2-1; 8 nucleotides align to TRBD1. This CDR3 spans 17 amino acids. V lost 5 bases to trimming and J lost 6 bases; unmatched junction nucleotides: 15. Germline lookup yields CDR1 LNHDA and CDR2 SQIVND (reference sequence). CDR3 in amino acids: CASSVFLTGEAFNEQFF. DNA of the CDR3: TGTGCCAGTAGTGTATTCCTGACAGGGGAGGCATTCAATGAGCAGTTCTTC.